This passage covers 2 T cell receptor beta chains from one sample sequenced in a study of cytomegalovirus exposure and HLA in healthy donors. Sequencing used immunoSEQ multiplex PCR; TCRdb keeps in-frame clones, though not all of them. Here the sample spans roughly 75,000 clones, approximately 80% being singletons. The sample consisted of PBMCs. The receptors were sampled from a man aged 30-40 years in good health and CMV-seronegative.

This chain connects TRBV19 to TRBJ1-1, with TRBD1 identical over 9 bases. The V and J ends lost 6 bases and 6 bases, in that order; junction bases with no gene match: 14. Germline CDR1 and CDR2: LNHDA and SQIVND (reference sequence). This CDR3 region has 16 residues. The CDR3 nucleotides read TGTGCCAGTAGCATCCGCCTGTCGACAGGGGGTCCTGAAGCTTTCTTT. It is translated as CASSIRLSTGGPEAFF.

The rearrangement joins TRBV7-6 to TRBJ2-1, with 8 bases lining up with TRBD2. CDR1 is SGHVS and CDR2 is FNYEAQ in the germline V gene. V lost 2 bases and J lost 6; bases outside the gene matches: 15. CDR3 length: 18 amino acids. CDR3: CASSLMTQLSAGGNEQFF. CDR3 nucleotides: TGTGCCAGCAGCTTAATGACCCAACTGTCGGCGGGAGGCAATGAGCAGTTCTTC.